This record concerns one T cell receptor (beta chain) sequence. As yet, its antigen is unknown. The sample originates from a study of T cells in Graves' hyperthyroidism and ophthalmopathy. The TCR beta CDR3 regions underwent amplification using RNA transcripts as the source. Primed by the HTBI set, a first-round RT-PCR was run on the TCR CDR3. TCRdb analysed the multiplex PCR reads with MiXCR anew, one entry per CDR3 protein. The table has about 760,000 distinct CDR3 sequences, roughly 32% seen once. Study-level findings and limits: The model foresaw ophthalmopathy a median around 6 months prior to onset. The blood repertoire included most of the expanded thyroid clonotypes above 0.001.

Sequencing input: blood. This receptor was identified in a woman aged 35 to 49 with Graves' hyperthyroidism.

The CDR3 region has the DNA TGTGCCAGCAGCTTATTTACCGTCGAGGGGTTGAACACTGAAGCTTTCTTT. Translated: CASSLFTVEGLNTEAFF. The rearrangement uses TRBV7-9 and TRBJ1-1, with D perhaps matching TRBD1 (5 bases). V lost 2 bases and J 0 bases, leaving 16 bases between the germline ends. This CDR3 region has 17 residues. Per germline, CDR1 SEHNR and CDR2 FQNEAQ (reference sequence).